The present T cell receptor (beta chain) was sequenced within a study of shared clonotypes between healthy human individuals. Deep was the level at which the assay was run. Per the original methods: For the immunoSEQ data, sequences were junction-only without quality scores, so filtering differed. Sequenced by immunoSEQ multiplex PCR; TCRdb stores in-frame clones only, minus some. The V and J calls and clone size come from that table; D and trimming were worked out from the DNA. The sample lists around 600,000 clones, roughly 98% occurring once. With respect to this clone: What it binds is not known.

The study, taken as a whole, reports: Compared with memory subsets, naive subsets generally had larger estimated richness. Rarefaction showed sorted-subset sequencing was incomplete despite large depth.

Naive CD8 cells lacked CD45RO and underwent positive selection for CCR7, leaving out terminally differentiated effector memory CD45RA+ cells. The TCR was taken from a young man in good health. Specimen: naive CD8+ T cells sorted from blood.

The CDR3 region has the DNA TGTGCCAGCAGCCCGTGGGGGAGCTCCTACGAGCAGTACTTC. This codes for CASSPWGSSYEQYF. The V and J genes are TRBV7-6 and TRBJ2-7; possibly TRBD1 or TRBD2 for D (5 bases each). Germline V lookup: CDR1 SGHVS, CDR2 FNYEAQ. The CDR3 has 14 amino acids. Trimming removed 5 bases at V and 0 bases at J, with 11 bases between.